This T cell receptor beta chain is drawn from a study of cytomegalovirus exposure and HLA in healthy donors. In the PCR, 60 Vbeta and 13 Jbeta primers were used. Measured with immunoSEQ multiplex PCR; TCRdb has only the in-frame clones, and not every one. The sample totals 95,000 to 110,000 clones. This CDR3 is 12 amino acids long. Trimming took off 0 bases at V and 6 bases at J, with 7 bases between the two ends. The germline V gene encodes CDR1 SGHRS and CDR2 YFSETQ. Sequencing was performed on PBMCs. The receptor was derived from a man in his forties in good health and CMV-seronegative. The rearrangement links TRBV5-1 to TRBJ2-7; D is undetermined. CDR3 in amino acids: CASSLGFGEQYF. The DNA of the CDR3 is TGCGCCAGCAGCTTGGGTTTCGGCGAGCAGTACTTC.